The 2 T cell receptor beta chains in this list originate from one sample, sequenced in a study of blood T cells in healthy people across ages. The second PCR ran roughly 7 to 11 cycles with a sample-barcoded 5' primer and J-beta primers. TCRdb used MiXCR to reprocess the 5' RACE reads, holding one entry per CDR3 protein. The repertoire holds more than 1,400,000 distinct CDR3 sequences, with roughly 40% as singletons. The material sequenced was blood. These receptors were obtained from a woman aged 18-30 years in good health.

The chain joins TRBV7-9 to TRBJ2-1, with TRBD1 identical over 9 bases. The junction had 6 bases not matched to a gene; V was cut back by 5 bases and J by 1 base. Looked up from germline, CDR1 is SEHNR and CDR2 is FQNEAQ (reference sequence). CDR3 length: 16 amino acids. This CDR3 reads CASSPPDRGSYNEQFF. The DNA of the CDR3 is TGTGCCAGCAGCCCCCCCGACAGGGGGTCCTACAATGAGCAGTTCTTC.

This sequence joins TRBV4-1 and TRBJ2-4; D gene unclear. With the DNA end fitting TRBJ2-7 better, the J assignment may be wrong. The CDR3 is made up of 13 amino acids. Germline-derived CDR1 and CDR2 are MGHRA and YSYEKL. The CDR3: CASSQGSPREQYF. In nucleotides, the CDR3 is TGCGCCAGCAGCCAAGGTAGCCCTCGCGAGCAGTACTTC.